This T cell receptor beta chain was recovered during a study of shared clonotypes between healthy human individuals. Study overall: CD8 memory received one plate per donor, CD8 naive two, CD4 memory three and CD4 naive three. Findings and limits, study-wide: Naive CD4 clonotypes were shared across a few donors at 4.5% to 6.5%.

The authors' processing: Filtering differed, since immunoSEQ gave only junction sequences and no quality scores. Measured with immunoSEQ multiplex PCR; TCRdb has only the in-frame clones, and not every one. V and J calls and clone size follow that table, whereas D and trimming were derived from the DNA. The sample lists about 2 million clones; 90% to 95% were seen once. V lost 4 bases and J lost 14, with 17 bases in between. The CDR3 covers 13 residues. From germline, CDR1 is LNHDA and CDR2 SQIVND (reference sequence). As regards this clone: Its antigen is unidentified.

This sequence originates from a man aged 18 to 29 in good health. The V call is TRBV19, the J call TRBJ1-4; a weak D match, TRBD1 (5 bases). What was sequenced was naive CD4+ T cells sorted from blood. Subset indicated: CD45RA+ positively selected. The CDR3 loop is CASSTPDWGRLFF. The CDR3 bases are TGTGCCAGTAGTACCCCCGACTGGGGACGTCTGTTTTTT.